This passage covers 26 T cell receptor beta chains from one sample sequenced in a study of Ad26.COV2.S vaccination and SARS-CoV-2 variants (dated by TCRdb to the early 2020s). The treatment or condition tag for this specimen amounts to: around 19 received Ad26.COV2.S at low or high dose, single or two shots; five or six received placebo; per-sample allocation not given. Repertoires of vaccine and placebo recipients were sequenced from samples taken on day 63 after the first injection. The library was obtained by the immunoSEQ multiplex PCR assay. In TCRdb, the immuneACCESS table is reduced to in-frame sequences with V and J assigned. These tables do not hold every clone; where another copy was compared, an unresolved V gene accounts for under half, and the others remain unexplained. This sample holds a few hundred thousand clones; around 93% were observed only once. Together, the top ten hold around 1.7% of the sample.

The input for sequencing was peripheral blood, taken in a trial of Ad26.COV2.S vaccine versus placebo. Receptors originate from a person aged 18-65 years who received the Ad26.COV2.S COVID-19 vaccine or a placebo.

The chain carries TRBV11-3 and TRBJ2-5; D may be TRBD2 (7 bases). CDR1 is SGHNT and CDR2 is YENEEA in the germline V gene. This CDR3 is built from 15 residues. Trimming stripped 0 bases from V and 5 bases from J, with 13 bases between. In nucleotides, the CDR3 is TGTGCCAGCAGCTTAGATGGGACGGGGGGCGAGACCCAGTACTTC. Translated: CASSLDGTGGETQYF.

In DNA form, the CDR3 reads TGTGCCTGGAGTACAGATACGCAGTATTTT. Protein product: CAWSTDTQYF. V is TRBV30 and J is TRBJ2-3; D uncertain. The V gene's germline CDR1 is GTSNPN and CDR2 SVGIG (reference sequence). The CDR3 spans 10 residues. Trimming took off 2 bases at V and 3 bases at J, with 0 bases between the two ends.

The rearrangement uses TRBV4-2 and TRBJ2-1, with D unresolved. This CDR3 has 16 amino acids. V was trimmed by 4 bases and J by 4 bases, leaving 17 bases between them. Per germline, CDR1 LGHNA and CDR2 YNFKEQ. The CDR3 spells CASSRQKVKGYNEQFF. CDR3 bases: TGTGCCAGCAGCCGGCAAAAGGTCAAGGGTTACAATGAGCAGTTCTTC.

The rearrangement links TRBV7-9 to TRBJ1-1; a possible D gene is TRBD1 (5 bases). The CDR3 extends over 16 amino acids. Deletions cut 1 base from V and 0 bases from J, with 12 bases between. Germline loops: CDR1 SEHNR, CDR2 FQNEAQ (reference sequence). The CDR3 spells CASSLGWGRMNTEAFF. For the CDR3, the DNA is TGTGCCAGCAGCTTAGGGTGGGGGAGAATGAACACTGAAGCTTTCTTT.

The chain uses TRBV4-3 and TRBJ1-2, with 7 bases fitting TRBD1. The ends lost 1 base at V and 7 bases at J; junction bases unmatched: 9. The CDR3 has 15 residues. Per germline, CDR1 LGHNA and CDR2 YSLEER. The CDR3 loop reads CASSQGGQLLAGYTF. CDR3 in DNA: TGCGCCAGCAGCCAAGGGGGACAGCTCTTGGCTGGCTACACCTTC.

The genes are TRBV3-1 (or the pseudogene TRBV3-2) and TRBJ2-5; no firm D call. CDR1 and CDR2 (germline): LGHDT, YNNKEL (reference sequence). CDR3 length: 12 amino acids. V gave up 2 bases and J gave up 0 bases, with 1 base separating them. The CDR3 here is CASSQYQETQYF. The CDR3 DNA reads TGTGCCAGCAGCCAATACCAAGAGACCCAGTACTTC.

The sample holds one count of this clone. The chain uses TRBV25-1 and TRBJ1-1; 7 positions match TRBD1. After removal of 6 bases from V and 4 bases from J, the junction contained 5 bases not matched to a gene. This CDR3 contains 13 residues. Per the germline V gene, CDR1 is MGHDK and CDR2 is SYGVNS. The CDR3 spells CASRQTGPTEAFF. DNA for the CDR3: TGTGCCAGCAGACAGACAGGGCCCACTGAAGCTTTCTTT.

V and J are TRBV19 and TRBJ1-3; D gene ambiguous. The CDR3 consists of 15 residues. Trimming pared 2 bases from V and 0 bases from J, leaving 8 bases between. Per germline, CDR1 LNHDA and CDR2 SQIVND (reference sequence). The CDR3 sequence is CASSISGTSGNTIYF. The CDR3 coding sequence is TGTGCCAGTAGTATATCGGGTACCTCTGGAAACACCATATATTTT.

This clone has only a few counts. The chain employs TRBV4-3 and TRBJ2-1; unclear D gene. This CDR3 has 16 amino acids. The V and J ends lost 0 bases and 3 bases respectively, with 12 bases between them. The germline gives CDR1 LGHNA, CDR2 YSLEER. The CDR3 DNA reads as TGCGCCAGCAGCCAAGATTCAGCGAGCGACTACAATGAGCAGTTCTTC. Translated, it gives CASSQDSASDYNEQFF.

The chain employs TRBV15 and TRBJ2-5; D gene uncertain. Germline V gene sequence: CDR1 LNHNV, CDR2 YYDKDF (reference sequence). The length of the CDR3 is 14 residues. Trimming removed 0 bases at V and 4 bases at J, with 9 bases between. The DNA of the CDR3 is TGTGCCACCAGCAGAGATGTGTTTGCAGAGACCCAGTACTTC. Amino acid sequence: CATSRDVFAETQYF.

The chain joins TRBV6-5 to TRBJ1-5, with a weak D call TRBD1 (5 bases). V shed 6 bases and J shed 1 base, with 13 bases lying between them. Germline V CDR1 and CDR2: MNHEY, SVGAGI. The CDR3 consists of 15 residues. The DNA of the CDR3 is TGTGCCAGCAGCCCGACCCCAGGGAGCAATCAGCCCCAGCATTTT. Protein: CASSPTPGSNQPQHF.

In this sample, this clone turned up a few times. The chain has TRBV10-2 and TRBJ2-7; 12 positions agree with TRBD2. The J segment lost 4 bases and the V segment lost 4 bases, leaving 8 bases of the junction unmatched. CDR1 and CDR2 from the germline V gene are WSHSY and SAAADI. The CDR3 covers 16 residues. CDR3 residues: CASSGRTSGDRYEQYF. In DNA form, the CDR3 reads TGCGCCAGCAGTGGGAGGACTAGCGGGGACCGATACGAGCAGTACTTC.

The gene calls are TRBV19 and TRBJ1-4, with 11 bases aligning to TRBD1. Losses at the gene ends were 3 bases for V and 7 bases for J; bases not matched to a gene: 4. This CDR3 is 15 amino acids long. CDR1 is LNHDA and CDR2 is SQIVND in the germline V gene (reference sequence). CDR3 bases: TGTGCCAGTAGTATGGTCGGGACAGGGGGTGAAAAACTGTTTTTT. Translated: CASSMVGTGGEKLFF.

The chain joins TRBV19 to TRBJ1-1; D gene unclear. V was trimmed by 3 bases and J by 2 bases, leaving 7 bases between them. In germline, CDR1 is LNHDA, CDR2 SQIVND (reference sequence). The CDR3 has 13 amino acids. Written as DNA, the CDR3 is TGTGCCAGTAGTATTAATGAAAACACTGAAGCTTTCTTT. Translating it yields CASSINENTEAFF.

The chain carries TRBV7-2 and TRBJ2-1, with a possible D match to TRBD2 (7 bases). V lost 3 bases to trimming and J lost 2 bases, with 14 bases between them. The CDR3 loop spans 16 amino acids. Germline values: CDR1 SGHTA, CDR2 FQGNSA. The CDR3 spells CASSFRRGDTYNEQFF. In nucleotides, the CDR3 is TGTGCCAGCAGCTTTCGACGGGGGGACACCTACAATGAGCAGTTCTTC.

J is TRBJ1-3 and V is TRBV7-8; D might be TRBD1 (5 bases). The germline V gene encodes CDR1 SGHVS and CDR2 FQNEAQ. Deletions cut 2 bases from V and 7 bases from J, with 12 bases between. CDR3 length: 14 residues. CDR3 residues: CASSLYYRMNTIYF. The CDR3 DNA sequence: TGTGCCAGCAGCTTATATTACAGGATGAACACCATATATTTT.

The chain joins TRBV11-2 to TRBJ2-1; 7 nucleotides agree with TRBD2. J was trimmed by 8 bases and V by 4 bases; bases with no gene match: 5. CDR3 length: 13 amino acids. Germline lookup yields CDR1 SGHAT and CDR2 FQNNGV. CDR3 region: CASSSTSGDEQFF. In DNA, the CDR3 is TGTGCCAGCAGCTCTACCAGCGGGGATGAGCAGTTCTTC.

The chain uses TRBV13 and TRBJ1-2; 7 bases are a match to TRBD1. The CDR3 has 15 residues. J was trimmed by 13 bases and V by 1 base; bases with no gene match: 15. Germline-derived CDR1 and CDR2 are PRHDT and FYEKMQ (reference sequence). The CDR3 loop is CASSLALDRALFCTF. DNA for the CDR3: TGTGCCAGCAGCTTAGCCCTCGACAGGGCCCTTTTCTGCACCTTC.

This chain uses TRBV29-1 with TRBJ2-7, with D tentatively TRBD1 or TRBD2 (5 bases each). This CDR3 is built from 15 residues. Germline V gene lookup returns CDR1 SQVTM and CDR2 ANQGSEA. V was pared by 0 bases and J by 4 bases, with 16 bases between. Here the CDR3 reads CSVEEEGTPPYEQYF. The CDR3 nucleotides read TGCAGCGTTGAAGAAGAAGGGACCCCCCCGTACGAGCAGTACTTC.

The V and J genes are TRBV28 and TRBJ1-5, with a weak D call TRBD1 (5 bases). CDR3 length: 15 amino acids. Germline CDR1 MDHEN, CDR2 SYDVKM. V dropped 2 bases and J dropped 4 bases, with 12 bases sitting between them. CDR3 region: CASSLGGAGNQPQHF. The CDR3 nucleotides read TGTGCCAGCAGTTTAGGAGGGGCGGGTAATCAGCCCCAGCATTTT.

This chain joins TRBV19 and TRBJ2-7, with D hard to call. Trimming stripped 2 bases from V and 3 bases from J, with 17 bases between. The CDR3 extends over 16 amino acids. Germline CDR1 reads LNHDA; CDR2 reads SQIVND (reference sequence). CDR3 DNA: TGTGCCAGTAGTATACTCCCCCGGACGGATCTCTACGAGCAGTACTTC. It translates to CASSILPRTDLYEQYF.

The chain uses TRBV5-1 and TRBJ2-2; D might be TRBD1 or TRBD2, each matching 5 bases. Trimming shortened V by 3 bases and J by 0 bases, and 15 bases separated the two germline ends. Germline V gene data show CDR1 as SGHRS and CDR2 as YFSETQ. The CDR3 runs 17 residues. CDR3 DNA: TGCGCCAGCAGCTGGTACCGGGACGGACCGAACACCGGGGAGCTGTTTTTT. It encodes CASSWYRDGPNTGELFF.

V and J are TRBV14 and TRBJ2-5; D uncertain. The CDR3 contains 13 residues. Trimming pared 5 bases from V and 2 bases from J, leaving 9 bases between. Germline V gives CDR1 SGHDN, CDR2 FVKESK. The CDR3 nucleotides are TGTGCCAGCAGCTACGGGCTGCAAGAGACCCAGTACTTC. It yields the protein CASSYGLQETQYF.

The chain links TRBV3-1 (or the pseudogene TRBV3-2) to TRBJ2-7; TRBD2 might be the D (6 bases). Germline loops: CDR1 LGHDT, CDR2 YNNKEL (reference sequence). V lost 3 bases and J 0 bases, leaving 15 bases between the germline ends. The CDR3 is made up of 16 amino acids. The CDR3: CASSHQWRGSSYEQYF. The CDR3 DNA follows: TGTGCCAGCAGCCACCAGTGGAGGGGAAGCTCCTACGAGCAGTACTTC.

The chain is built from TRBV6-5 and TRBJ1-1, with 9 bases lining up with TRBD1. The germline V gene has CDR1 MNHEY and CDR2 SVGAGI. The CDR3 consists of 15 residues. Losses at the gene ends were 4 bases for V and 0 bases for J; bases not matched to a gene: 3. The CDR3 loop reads CASSWGQGMNTEAFF. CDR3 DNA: TGTGCCAGCAGTTGGGGACAGGGAATGAACACTGAAGCTTTCTTT.

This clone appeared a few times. CDR3 DNA sequence: TGTGCCTGGAGTGTGTCCGTAACTCTCCGGGAGCTGTTTTTT. It is translated as CAWSVSVTLRELFF. The rearrangement joins TRBV30 to TRBJ2-2; D remains ambiguous. Per the germline V gene, CDR1 is GTSNPN and CDR2 is SVGIG (reference sequence). V gave up 0 bases and J gave up 9 bases, with 14 bases separating them. The length of the CDR3 is 14 residues.